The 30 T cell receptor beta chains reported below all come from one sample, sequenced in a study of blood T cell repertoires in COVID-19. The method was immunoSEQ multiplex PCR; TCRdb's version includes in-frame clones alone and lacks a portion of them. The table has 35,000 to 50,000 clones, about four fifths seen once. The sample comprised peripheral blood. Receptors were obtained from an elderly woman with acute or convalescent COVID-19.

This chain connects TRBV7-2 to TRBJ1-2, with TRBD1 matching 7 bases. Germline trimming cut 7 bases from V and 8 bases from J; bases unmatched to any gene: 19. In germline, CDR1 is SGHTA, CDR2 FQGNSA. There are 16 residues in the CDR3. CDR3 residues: CASTPGGGETLGGYTF. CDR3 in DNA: TGTGCCAGCACCCCAGGGGGAGGCGAAACCTTGGGAGGCTACACCTTC.

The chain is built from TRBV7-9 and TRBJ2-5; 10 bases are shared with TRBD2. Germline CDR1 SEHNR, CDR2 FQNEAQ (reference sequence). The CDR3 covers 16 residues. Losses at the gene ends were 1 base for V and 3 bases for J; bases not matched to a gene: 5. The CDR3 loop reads CASSLGASGGKETQYF. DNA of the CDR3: TGTGCCAGCAGCTTAGGGGCTAGCGGGGGCAAAGAGACCCAGTACTTC.

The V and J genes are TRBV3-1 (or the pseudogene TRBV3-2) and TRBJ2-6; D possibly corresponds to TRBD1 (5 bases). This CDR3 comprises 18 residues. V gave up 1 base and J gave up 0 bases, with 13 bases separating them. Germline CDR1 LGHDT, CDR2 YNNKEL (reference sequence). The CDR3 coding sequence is TGTGCCAGCAGCCAAGTCCCCACAGGAAGCTCTGGGGCCAACGTCCTGACTTTC. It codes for CASSQVPTGSSGANVLTF.

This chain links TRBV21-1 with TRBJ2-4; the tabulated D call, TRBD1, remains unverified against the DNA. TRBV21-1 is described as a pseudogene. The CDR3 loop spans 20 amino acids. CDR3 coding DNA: TGTGCCAGCAGCATTTCGACAGTTTCAAACCCAGAAAGGCCAGGAAACATTCAGTACTTC. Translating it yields CASSISTVSNPERPGNIQYF.

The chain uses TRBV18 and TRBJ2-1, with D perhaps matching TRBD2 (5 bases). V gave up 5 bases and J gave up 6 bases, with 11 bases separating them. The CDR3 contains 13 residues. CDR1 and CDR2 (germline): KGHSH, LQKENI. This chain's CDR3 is CASSTAGFNEQFF. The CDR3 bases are TGTGCCAGCTCAACTGCGGGCTTCAATGAGCAGTTCTTC.

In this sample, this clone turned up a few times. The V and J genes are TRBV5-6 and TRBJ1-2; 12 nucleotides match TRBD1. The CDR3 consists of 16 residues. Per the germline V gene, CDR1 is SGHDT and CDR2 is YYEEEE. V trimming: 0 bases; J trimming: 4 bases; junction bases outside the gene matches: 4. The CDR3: CASSLGDRGPVYGYTF. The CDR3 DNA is TGTGCCAGCAGCTTGGGGGACAGGGGGCCCGTCTATGGCTACACCTTC.

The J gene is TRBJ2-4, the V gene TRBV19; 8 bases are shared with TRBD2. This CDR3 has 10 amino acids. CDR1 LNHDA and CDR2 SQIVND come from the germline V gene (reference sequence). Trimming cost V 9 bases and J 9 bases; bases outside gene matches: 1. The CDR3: CASGGVIQYF. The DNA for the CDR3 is TGTGCCAGCGGGGGGGTCATTCAGTACTTC.

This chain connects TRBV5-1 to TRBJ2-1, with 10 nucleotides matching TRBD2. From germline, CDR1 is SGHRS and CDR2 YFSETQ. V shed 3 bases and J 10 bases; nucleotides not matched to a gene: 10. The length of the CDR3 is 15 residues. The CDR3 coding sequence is TGCGCCAGCAGCTGGAACTCCGGGACTAGCGAGGAGCAGTTCTTC. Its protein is CASSWNSGTSEEQFF.

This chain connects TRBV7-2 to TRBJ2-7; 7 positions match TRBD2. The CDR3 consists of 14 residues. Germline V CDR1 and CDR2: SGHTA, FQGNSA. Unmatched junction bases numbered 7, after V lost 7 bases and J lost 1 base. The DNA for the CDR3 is TGTGCCAGCACCCCTCGGACTAGTTCCTACGAGCAGTACTTC. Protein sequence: CASTPRTSSYEQYF.

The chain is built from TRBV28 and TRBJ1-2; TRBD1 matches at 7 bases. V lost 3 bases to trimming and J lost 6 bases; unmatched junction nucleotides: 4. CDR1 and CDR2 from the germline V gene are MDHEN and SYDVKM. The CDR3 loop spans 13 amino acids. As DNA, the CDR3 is TGTGCCAGCAGTTTGACAGGGTGGAATGGCTACACCTTC. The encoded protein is CASSLTGWNGYTF.

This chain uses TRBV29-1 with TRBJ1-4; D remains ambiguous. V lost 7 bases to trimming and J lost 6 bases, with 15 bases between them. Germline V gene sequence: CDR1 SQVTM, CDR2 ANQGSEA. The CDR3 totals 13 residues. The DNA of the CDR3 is TGCAGCGCCCTGGTCCGGGGTCATGAAAAACTGTTTTTT. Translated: CSALVRGHEKLFF. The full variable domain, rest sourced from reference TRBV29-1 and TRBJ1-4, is SAVISQKPSRDICQRGTSLTIQCQVDSQVTMMFWYRQQPGQSLTLIATANQGSEATYESGFVIDKFPISRPNLTFSTLTVSNMSPEDSSIYLCSALVRGHEKLFFGSGTQLSVL.

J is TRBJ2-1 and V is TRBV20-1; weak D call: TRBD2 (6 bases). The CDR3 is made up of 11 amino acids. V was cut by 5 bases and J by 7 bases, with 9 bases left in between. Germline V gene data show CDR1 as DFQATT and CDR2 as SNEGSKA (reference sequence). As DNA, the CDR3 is TGCAGTGCTGTCGGAGGGAATGAGCAGTTCTTC. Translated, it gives CSAVGGNEQFF.

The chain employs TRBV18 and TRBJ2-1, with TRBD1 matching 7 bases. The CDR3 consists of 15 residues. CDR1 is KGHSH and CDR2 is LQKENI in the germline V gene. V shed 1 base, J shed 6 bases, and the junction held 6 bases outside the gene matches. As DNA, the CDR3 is TGTGCCAGCTCACCACTTATGCAGGGGGTCAATGAGCAGTTCTTC. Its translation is CASSPLMQGVNEQFF.

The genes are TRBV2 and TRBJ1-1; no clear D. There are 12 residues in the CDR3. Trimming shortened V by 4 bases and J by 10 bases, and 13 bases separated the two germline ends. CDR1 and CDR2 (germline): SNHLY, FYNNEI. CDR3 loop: CASSVEARGAFF. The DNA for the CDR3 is TGTGCCAGCAGTGTCGAGGCCCGGGGAGCTTTCTTT.

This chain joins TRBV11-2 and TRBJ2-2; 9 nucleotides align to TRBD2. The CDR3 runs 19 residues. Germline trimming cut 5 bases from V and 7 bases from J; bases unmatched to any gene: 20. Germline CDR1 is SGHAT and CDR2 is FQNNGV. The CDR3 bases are TGTGCCAGCAGCCCGAGGGCCCACGGAGCGGGGGGAACCGACGGGGAGCTGTTTTTT. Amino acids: CASSPRAHGAGGTDGELFF.

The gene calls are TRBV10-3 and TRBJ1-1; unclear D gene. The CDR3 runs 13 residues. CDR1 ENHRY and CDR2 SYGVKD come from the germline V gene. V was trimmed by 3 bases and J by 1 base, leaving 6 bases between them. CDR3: CAISETGNTEAFF. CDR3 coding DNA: TGTGCCATCAGTGAAACTGGGAACACTGAAGCTTTCTTT.

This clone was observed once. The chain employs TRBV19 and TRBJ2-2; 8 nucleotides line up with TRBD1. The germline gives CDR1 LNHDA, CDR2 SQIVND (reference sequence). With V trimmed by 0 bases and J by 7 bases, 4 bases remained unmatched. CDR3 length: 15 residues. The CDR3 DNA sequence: TGTGCCAGTAGTATAGAATCAGGGGGCGGCGGGGAGCTGTTTTTT. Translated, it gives CASSIESGGGGELFF.

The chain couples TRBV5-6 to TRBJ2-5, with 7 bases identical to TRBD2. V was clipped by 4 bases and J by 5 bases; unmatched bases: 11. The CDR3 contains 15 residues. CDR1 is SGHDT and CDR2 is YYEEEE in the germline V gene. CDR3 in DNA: TGTGCCAGCAGCGGATTGGGAGGGGCGGAGGAGACCCAGTACTTC. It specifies CASSGLGGAEETQYF.

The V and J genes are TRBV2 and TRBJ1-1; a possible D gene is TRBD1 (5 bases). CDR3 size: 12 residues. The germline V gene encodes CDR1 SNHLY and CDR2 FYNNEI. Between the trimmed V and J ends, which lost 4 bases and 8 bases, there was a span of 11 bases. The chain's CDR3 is CASSGGGFEAFF. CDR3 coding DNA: TGTGCCAGCAGTGGGGGGGGTTTCGAAGCTTTCTTT.

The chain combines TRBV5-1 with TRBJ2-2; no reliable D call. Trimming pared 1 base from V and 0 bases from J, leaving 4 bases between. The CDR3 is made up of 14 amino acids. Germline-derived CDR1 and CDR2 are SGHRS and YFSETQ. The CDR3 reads CASSLSTNTGELFF. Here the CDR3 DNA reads TGCGCCAGCAGCTTGAGCACGAACACCGGGGAGCTGTTTTTT. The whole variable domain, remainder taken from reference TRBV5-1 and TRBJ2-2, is KAGVTQTPRYLIKTRGQQVTLSCSPISGHRSVSWYQQTPGQGLQFLFEYFSETQRNKGNFPGRFSGRQFSNSRSEMNVSTLELGDSALYLCASSLSTNTGELFFGEGSRLTVL.

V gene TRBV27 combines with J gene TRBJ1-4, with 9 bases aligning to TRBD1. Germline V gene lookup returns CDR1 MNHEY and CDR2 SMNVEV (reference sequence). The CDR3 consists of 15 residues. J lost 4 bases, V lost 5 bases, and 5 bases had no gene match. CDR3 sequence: CASSQQTGGNEKLFF. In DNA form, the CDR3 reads TGTGCCAGCAGTCAACAGACAGGGGGTAATGAAAAACTGTTTTTT.

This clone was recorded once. CDR3 protein: CASSWTASYGYTF. DNA of the CDR3: TGTGCCAGCAGTTGGACAGCCTCCTATGGCTACACCTTC. The chain links TRBV12-3 or TRBV12-4 to TRBJ1-2; tentative D call: TRBD1 (6 bases). V shed 4 bases and J shed 4 bases, with 10 bases lying between them. The CDR3 totals 13 residues.

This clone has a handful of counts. The CDR3 here is CASSFNSQGSSGNTIYF. The CDR3 bases are TGTGCCAGCAGCTTCAACTCACAGGGTAGCTCTGGAAACACCATATATTTT. The chain recombines TRBV11-2 with TRBJ1-3, with TRBD1 as a possible D gene (6 bases). The ends were cut back, 3 bases at V and 0 bases at J, with 15 bases in the middle. This CDR3 has 17 amino acids. CDR1 and CDR2 from the germline V gene are SGHAT and FQNNGV. The full variable domain, in which reference TRBV11-2 and TRBJ1-3 provide the parts outside the CDR3, is EAGVAQSPRYKIIEKRQSVAFWCNPISGHATLYWYQQILGQGPKLLIQFQNNGVVDDSQLPKDRFSAERLKGVDSTLKIQPAKLEDSAVYLCASSFNSQGSSGNTIYFGEGSWLTVV.

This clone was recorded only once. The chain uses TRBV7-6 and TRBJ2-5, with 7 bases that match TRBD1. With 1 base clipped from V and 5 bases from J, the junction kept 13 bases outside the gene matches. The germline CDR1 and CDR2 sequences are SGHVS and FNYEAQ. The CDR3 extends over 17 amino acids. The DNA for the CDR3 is TGTGCCAGCAGCTTAGGTGTGCGACAGGGTAGTTTGGAGACCCAGTACTTC. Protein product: CASSLGVRQGSLETQYF.

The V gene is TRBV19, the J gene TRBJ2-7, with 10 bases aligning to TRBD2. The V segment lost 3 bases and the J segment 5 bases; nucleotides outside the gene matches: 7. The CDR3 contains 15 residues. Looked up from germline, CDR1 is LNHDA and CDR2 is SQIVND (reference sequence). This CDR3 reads CASSIGAGGPNEQYF. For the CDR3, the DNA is TGTGCCAGTAGTATCGGAGCGGGGGGGCCTAACGAGCAGTACTTC.

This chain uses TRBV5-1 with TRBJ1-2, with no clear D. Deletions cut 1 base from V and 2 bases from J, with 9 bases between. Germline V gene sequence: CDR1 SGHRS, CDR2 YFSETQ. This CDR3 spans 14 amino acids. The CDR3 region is CASSLMPENYGYTF. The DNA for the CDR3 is TGCGCCAGCAGCTTGATGCCGGAGAACTATGGCTACACCTTC. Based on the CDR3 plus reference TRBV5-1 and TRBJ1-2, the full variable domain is KAGVTQTPRYLIKTRGQQVTLSCSPISGHRSVSWYQQTPGQGLQFLFEYFSETQRNKGNFPGRFSGRQFSNSRSEMNVSTLELGDSALYLCASSLMPENYGYTFGSGTRLTVV.

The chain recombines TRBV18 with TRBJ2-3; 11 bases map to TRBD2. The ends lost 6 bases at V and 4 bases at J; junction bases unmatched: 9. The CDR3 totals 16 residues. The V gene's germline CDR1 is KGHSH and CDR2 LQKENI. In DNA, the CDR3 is TGTGCCAGCTCGATCACTAGCGGGGGTTTCGCAGATACGCAGTATTTT. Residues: CASSITSGGFADTQYF. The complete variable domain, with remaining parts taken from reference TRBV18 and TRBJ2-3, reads NAGVMQNPRHLVRRRGQEARLRCSPMKGHSHVYWYRQLPEEGLKFMVYLQKENIIDESGMPKERFSAEFPKEGPSILRIQQVVRGDSAAYFCASSITSGGFADTQYFGPGTRLTVL.

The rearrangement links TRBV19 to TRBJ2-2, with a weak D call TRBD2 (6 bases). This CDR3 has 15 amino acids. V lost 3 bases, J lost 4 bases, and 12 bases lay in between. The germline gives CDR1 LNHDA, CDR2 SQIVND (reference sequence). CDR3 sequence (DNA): TGTGCCAGTAGTATCTCGCAGGGACTCACCGGGGAGCTGTTTTTT. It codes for CASSISQGLTGELFF.

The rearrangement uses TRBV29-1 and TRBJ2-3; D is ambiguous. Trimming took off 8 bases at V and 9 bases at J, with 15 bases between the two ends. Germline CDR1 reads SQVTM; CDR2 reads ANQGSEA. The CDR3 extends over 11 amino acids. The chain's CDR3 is CSPMIGETQYF. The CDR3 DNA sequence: TGCAGCCCGATGATTGGAGAAACGCAGTATTTT.

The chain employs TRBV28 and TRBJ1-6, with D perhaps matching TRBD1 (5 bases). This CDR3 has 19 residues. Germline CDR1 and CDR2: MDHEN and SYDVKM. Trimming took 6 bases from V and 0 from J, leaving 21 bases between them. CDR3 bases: TGTGCCAGCAGCGCCCCAGGGCGCATTTCAAGCTCCTATAATTCACCCCTCCACTTT. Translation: CASSAPGRISSSYNSPLHF.